Listed below are T cell receptor beta chains from one sample, sequenced in a study of CXCR3-negative and CXCR3-positive naive CD8 T cells. No DNA is given; TCRdb re-called the 5' RACE reads and lists each CDR3 protein once. This sample's table has about 38,000 distinct CDR3 sequences. Material: memory CD8+ T cells from blood. Receptor source: a human donor in good health. Some clones in this sample may be carry-over from other donors' samples. Both conserved end residues are part of each CDR3.

CDR3aa	j_gene	v_gene
CASSAGGLLYEQYF	TRBJ2-7	TRBV9
CSAITGATGELFF	TRBJ2-2	TRBV20-1
CASSFTGAALETQYF	TRBJ2-5	TRBV7-3
CASSPTSFYEQYF	TRBJ2-7	TRBV3-1
CSVGTSGIYSEQFF	TRBJ2-1	TRBV29-1
CATSRGQSNYNEQFF	TRBJ2-1	TRBV24-1
CASSPGTSGLAKNIQYF	TRBJ2-4	TRBV18
CSVLLPSAKNIQYF	TRBJ2-4	TRBV29-1
CASSLVQLAGGNQETQYF	TRBJ2-5	TRBV5-1
CASSLGASYEQYF	TRBJ2-7	TRBV6-5
CASRETGQLNF	TRBJ1-3	TRBV12-3/TRBV12-4
CASSSWTSGRMNEQFF	TRBJ2-1	TRBV6-5
CASSLDRDNEQFF	TRBJ2-1	TRBV5-1
CASSLGVGEQYF	TRBJ2-7	TRBV27
CASSPPNRGNYNEQFF	TRBJ2-1	TRBV28
CSVEVDYGYTF	TRBJ1-2	TRBV29-1
CASSDEGHTDTQYF	TRBJ2-3	TRBV6-4
CASSYEGAFNSPLHF	TRBJ1-6	TRBV6-6
CASRGEGGPAVQYF	TRBJ2-7	TRBV12-3/TRBV12-4
CSARLTISYEQYF	TRBJ2-7	TRBV20-1
CATSMGKPYEQYF	TRBJ2-7	TRBV15
CASSLVRGHPYEQYF	TRBJ2-7	TRBV27
CATSTYGEQFF	TRBJ2-1	TRBV15
CASSPRDNEQFF	TRBJ2-1	TRBV7-6
CASSYSDLGSHTEAFF	TRBJ1-1	TRBV6-6
CATGAGKVYEQYF	TRBJ2-7	TRBV15
CASSKGGRGVSLGANVLTF	TRBJ2-6	TRBV21-1
CASSPTSGGAGEQFF	TRBJ2-1	TRBV6-4
CASSIHSGANTGELFF	TRBJ2-2	TRBV19
CASKLGGDTTQTQETQYF	TRBJ2-5	TRBV27
CASSLSASGEQYF	TRBJ2-7	TRBV5-1
CASSEGDSSYEQYF	TRBJ2-7	TRBV6-1
CASSQYPRGRTDTQYF	TRBJ2-3	TRBV7-9
CASSSLGRQLFF	TRBJ1-4	TRBV6-6
CSVNGQGSGQPQHF	TRBJ1-5	TRBV29-1
CSVPRGKNEAFF	TRBJ1-1	TRBV20-1
CASRNLRTGGNTGELFF	TRBJ2-2	TRBV5-1